A selection of T cell receptor beta chains follows, all from one sample in a study of blood T cells in healthy people across ages. MiXCR, applied by TCRdb to the 5' RACE reads, yields one record per CDR3 protein. The sample gives around 1.7 million distinct CDR3 sequences, roughly 28% of which show up once; about 7.7% is in the top ten. Specimen: blood. The receptors were sampled from a woman in her twenties or thirties in good health. CDR3s include the opening cysteine and the closing phenylalanine or tryptophan. A D gene is named only where the DNA matches it firmly. Only part of the rows carry a size: once, few, many, or a class if the clone is expanded.

d_call j_call cdr3_length v_call clone_size cdr3_aa cdr3_nt
- TRBJ2-5 13 TRBV2 - CASQDTVEETQYF TGTGCCAGCCAAGACACCGTTGAAGAGACCCAGTACTTC
- TRBJ2-6 17 TRBV7-9 few CASILGRVGSGANVLTF TGTGCCAGCATTCTGGGCAGGGTAGGGTCTGGGGCCAACGTCCTGACTTTC
TRBD1 TRBJ2-7 17 TRBV15 few CATSRTPPGQGSYEQYF TGTGCCACCAGCAGAACCCCCCCGGGACAGGGTTCCTACGAGCAGTACTTC
- TRBJ2-7 13 TRBV29-1 - CSATATGYYEQYF TGCAGCGCCACAGCCACAGGGTACTACGAGCAGTACTTC
- TRBJ2-3 15 TRBV5-1 few CASSSGRTYGDTQYF TGCGCCAGCAGCTCGGGACGGACATACGGAGATACGCAGTATTTT
- TRBJ1-1 16 TRBV7-3 once CASSATGLLMNTEAFF TGTGCCAGCAGCGCTACAGGGCTCCTTATGAACACTGAAGCTTTCTTT
TRBD2 TRBJ2-7 14 TRBV7-2 many CASSLVAGRYEQYF TGTGCCAGCAGCTTAGTAGCGGGAAGGTACGAGCAGTACTTC
TRBD1 TRBJ1-6 15 TRBV5-6 few CASSLTDRGDSPLHF TGTGCCAGCAGCTTAACCGACAGGGGAGATTCACCCCTCCACTTT
- TRBJ2-1 16 TRBV20-1 - CSARDPSGPPDDEQFF TGCAGTGCTAGAGATCCCTCGGGACCCCCCGACGATGAGCAGTTCTTC
TRBD1 TRBJ2-4 14 TRBV7-2 - CASSPDRANRKQYF TGTGCCAGCAGCCCTGACAGGGCCAACCGCAAGCAGTACTTC
TRBD1 TRBJ1-2 17 TRBV20-1 few CSARDIGQGEVRDGYTF TGCAGTGCTAGAGATATCGGACAGGGGGAAGTTCGAGATGGCTACACCTTC
- TRBJ2-5 12 TRBV7-2 few CASSFSGWEQYF TGTGCCAGCAGCTTTTCCGGGTGGGAGCAGTACTTC
TRBD2 TRBJ2-1 15 TRBV11-2 many CASRNLAGAPNEQFF TGTGCCAGCAGGAACTTAGCGGGAGCACCCAATGAGCAGTTCTTC
- TRBJ2-2 18 TRBV11-3 - CASSLGLRLGQNTGELFF TGTGCCAGCAGCTTAGGGCTTCGGCTGGGCCAGAACACCGGGGAGCTGTTTTTT
TRBD1 TRBJ2-7 16 TRBV5-1 - CASSLRPIQGMGEQYF TGCGCCAGCAGCTTACGCCCAATACAGGGGATGGGCGAGCAGTACTTC
- TRBJ2-5 13 TRBV3-1 few CASSHRQQETQYF TGTGCCAGCAGCCACCGACAGCAAGAGACCCAGTACTTC
- TRBJ2-4 16 TRBV7-2 many CASSLAGSRTKNIQYF TGTGCCAGCAGCTTAGCCGGGAGCAGGACCAAAAACATTCAGTACTTC
- TRBJ2-7 10 TRBV20-1 few CSAGGAEQYF TGCAGTGCTGGGGGAGCCGAGCAGTACTTC
- TRBJ2-1 19 TRBV20-1 - CSASGVFGGRTNWPNEQFF TGCAGTGCTAGCGGAGTGTTTGGGGGGCGGACGAACTGGCCGAATGAGCAGTTCTTC
TRBD1 TRBJ2-1 14 TRBV28 - CASSPGTGLYEQFF TGTGCCAGCAGTCCGGGGACAGGACTCTACGAGCAGTTCTTC
- TRBJ2-5 16 TRBV7-8 - CASSLALSGAQETQYF TGTGCCAGCAGCTTAGCGCTCTCGGGGGCACAAGAGACCCAGTACTTC
- TRBJ2-2 15 TRBV9 - CASSGTLGYTGELFF TGTGCCAGCAGCGGGACCCTAGGGTACACCGGGGAGCTGTTTTTT
TRBD2 TRBJ2-1 17 TRBV6-5 - CASSFSLAGGPGNEQFF TGTGCCAGCAGTTTCTCACTAGCGGGAGGGCCGGGGAATGAGCAGTTCTTC
TRBD2 TRBJ2-1 15 TRBV7-9 - CASSLLAGGTNEQFF TGTGCCAGCAGCTTACTAGCGGGAGGTACAAATGAGCAGTTCTTC
- TRBJ1-2 12 TRBV10-3 - CAVQTGIYGYTF TGTGCCGTGCAGACAGGAATCTATGGCTACACCTTC
- TRBJ2-1 12 TRBV2 many CASSRTSDEQFF TGTGCCAGCAGTAGGACGTCGGATGAGCAGTTCTTC
- TRBJ2-7 15 TRBV4-1 many CASSQGFQAPYEQYF TGCGCCAGCAGCCAAGGGTTCCAGGCCCCCTACGAGCAGTACTTC
TRBD1 TRBJ1-2 13 TRBV27 - CASREGQGCGYTF TGTGCCAGCAGGGAGGGACAGGGTTGTGGCTACACCTTC
TRBD1 TRBJ2-7 14 TRBV5-5 - CASSAGTGGREQYF TGTGCCAGCAGCGCCGGGACAGGGGGTCGGGAGCAGTACTTC
- TRBJ2-1 14 TRBV7-9 few CASSFEQVDNEQFF TGTGCCAGCAGCTTCGAACAGGTTGACAATGAGCAGTTCTTC
TRBD2 TRBJ2-7 13 TRBV20-1 - CSARKAGGGEQYF TGCAGTGCTAGAAAAGCGGGGGGCGGGGAGCAGTACTTC
- TRBJ1-1 17 TRBV12-3/TRBV12-4 - CASSSRDPPVFNTEAFF TGTGCCAGCAGTTCCCGGGACCCACCCGTTTTCAACACTGAAGCTTTCTTT
- TRBJ1-2 14 TRBV7-2 - CASSVGRSVYGYTF TGTGCCAGCAGCGTAGGTCGCAGTGTCTATGGCTACACCTTC
- TRBJ2-5 13 TRBV6-6 few CASSYRAQETQYF TGTGCCAGCAGTTACAGGGCCCAAGAGACCCAGTACTTC
- TRBJ2-5 15 TRBV27 few CASSLWGGYQETQYF TGTGCCAGCAGTTTATGGGGTGGCTACCAAGAGACCCAGTACTTC
TRBD2 TRBJ2-1 15 TRBV9 - CASSVIGTSISEQFF TGTGCCAGCAGCGTAATCGGGACTAGTATTAGTGAGCAGTTCTTC
TRBD2 TRBJ2-5 16 TRBV5-1 - CASRGPSGAGGETQYF TGCGCCAGCAGGGGCCCTTCCGGGGCGGGAGGAGAGACCCAGTACTTC
TRBD1 TRBJ2-7 15 TRBV7-9 few CASSARDRPSYEQYF TGTGCCAGCAGCGCTAGGGACAGGCCCTCCTACGAGCAGTACTTC
TRBD2 TRBJ2-5 16 TRBV7-8 - CASSLGLVAGTETQYF TGTGCCAGCAGCTTAGGTCTGGTAGCGGGAACGGAGACCCAGTACTTC
TRBD1 TRBJ1-4 16 TRBV5-1 - CASSSGQGSWSEKLFF TGCGCCAGCAGCTCGGGACAGGGGAGTTGGAGCGAAAAACTGTTTTTT
- TRBJ1-1 14 TRBV5-5 - CASSLSRGATEAFF TGTGCCAGCAGCTTGTCGCGGGGGGCCACTGAAGCTTTCTTT
- TRBJ2-5 14 TRBV3-1 few CASSHMGISETQYF TGTGCCAGCAGCCACATGGGGATAAGTGAGACCCAGTACTTC
TRBD1 TRBJ1-6 15 TRBV7-9 - CASSMNRDRESPLHF TGTGCCAGCAGCATGAACCGGGACAGGGAGTCACCCCTCCACTTT
TRBD1 TRBJ2-1 16 TRBV20-1 many CSARDPGTGGYNEQFF TGCAGTGCTAGAGATCCCGGGACAGGGGGATACAATGAGCAGTTCTTC
- TRBJ2-5 13 TRBV18 - CASGNGAGETQYF TGTGCCAGCGGGAACGGGGCCGGAGAGACCCAGTACTTC
- TRBJ2-1 17 TRBV15 - CATSRVPTPVSYNEQFF TGTGCCACCAGCAGAGTACCCACTCCGGTATCGTACAATGAGCAGTTCTTC
- TRBJ2-1 16 TRBV27 many CASSAGQPGLGYEQFF TGTGCCAGCAGCGCAGGACAGCCGGGACTCGGCTATGAGCAGTTCTTC
- TRBJ2-4 14 TRBV7-8 - CVSSPTGAKSIQYF TGTGTCAGCAGCCCCACCGGTGCCAAAAGCATTCAGTACTTC